The sequence of this T cell receptor (beta chain) was determined in a study of T-cell reconstitution after alpha-beta-depleted transplantation in children. This clonotype was observed at least ten times. TCRbeta library preparation incorporated unique molecular identifiers. One entry per CDR3 protein results from TCRdb running MiXCR on the PCR reads. The table has more than 500,000 distinct CDR3 sequences, around 10% seen once. Germline loops: CDR1 ENHRY, CDR2 SYGVKD. Trimming removed 3 bases from V and 3 bases from J; junction bases left unmatched: 6. The CDR3 is 15 amino acids. This rearrangement joins TRBV10-3 to TRBJ2-7, with TRBD1 matching 9 bases. The clonotype was recovered from a female patient aged 2-9 years who had a stem cell transplant for aplastic anemia, so the T cells may come from the graft donor. The sample here was PBMCs, mostly from graft donor cells, taken 180 days after TCRalphabeta/CD19-depleted stem cell transplant. As DNA, the CDR3 is TGTGCCATCAGTGATGCGGGACAGGGCTTCTACGAGCAGTACTTC. Its translation is CAISDAGQGFYEQYF.